This TCR beta chain derives from a study of tumor-infiltrating lymphocytes in primary liver carcinoma. Across the whole study: Samples had roughly 3.65 to 8 million productive TCRbeta reads, comparable between tissue types.

Production of TCR beta cDNA used roughly 480 ng total RNA together with a constant-region primer. Library construction for TCR beta comprised three nested multiplex PCR rounds performed with slightly modified ARM-PCR. Rounds one and two of PCR, each of approximately 11 cycles, were primed with TRBV1-TRBV30 forward primers and a C-beta reverse primer. From the multiplex PCR reads, TCRdb called clonotypes with MiXCR, one entry per CDR3 protein. The data contain about 330,000 distinct CDR3 sequences, about 65% of them singletons. General observations from the study: Left bulk and unsorted, the samples did not allow CD4+ and CD8+ repertoires to be compared. Relative to blood, tumors carried a significantly larger fraction of the repertoire in their top 250 clones (p = 0.039). Researchers found tumor-adjacent and tumor-blood pairs overlapped less than tumor region pairs.

Blood RNA came from unsorted whole blood; germline DNA was also extracted. This clonotype was observed many times. Its matching antigen is unknown. Germline CDR1 reads MNHNS; CDR2 reads SASEGT. This CDR3 contains 17 residues. J lost 2 bases, V lost 3 bases, and 8 bases had no gene match. What was sequenced was peripheral blood. The chain is built from TRBV6-1 and TRBJ2-5; 11 bases match TRBD2. The source of this sequence is a man aged 35 to 55 with primary liver carcinoma and hepatitis B virus infection. The CDR3 bases are TGTGCCAGCAGTGATTCCAGACTAGCGGGAATTCAAGAGACCCAGTACTTC. Encoded protein: CASSDSRLAGIQETQYF.